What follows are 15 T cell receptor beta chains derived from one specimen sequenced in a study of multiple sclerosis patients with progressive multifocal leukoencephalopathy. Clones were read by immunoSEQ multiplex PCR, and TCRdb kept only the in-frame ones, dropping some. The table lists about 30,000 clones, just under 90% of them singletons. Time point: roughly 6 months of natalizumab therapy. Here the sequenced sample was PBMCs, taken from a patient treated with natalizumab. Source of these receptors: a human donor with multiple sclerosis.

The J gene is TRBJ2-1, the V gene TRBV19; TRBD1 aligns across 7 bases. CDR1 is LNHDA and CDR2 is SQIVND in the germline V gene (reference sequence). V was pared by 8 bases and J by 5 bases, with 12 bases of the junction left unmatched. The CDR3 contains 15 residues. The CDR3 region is CASGETGMRNNEQFF. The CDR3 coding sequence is TGTGCCAGTGGTGAGACAGGGATGAGGAACAATGAGCAGTTCTTC.

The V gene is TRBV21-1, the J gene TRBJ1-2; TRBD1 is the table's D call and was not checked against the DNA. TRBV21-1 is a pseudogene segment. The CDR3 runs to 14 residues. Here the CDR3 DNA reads TGTGCCAGCAGCAAAGGACAGGGGGGATATGGCTACACCTTC. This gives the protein CASSKGQGGYGYTF.

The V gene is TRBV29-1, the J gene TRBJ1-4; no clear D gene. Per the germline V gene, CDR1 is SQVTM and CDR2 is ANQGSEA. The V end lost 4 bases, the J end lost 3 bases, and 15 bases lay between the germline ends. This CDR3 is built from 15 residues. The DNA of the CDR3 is TGCAGCGTTGCGCGGTCCGTTGGGGCTAATGAAAAACTGTTTTTT. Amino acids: CSVARSVGANEKLFF.

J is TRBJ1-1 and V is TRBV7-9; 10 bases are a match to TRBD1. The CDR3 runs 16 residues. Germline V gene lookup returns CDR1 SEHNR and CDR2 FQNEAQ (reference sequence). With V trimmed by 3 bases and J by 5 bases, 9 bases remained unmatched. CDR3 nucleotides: TGTGCCAGCAGCTTCGGGACAGGGGATCTGGGGACTGAAGCTTTCTTT. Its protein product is CASSFGTGDLGTEAFF. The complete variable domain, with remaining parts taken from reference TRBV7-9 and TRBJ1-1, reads DTGVSQNPRHKITKRGQNVTFRCDPISEHNRLYWYRQTLGQGPEFLTYFQNEAQLEKSRLLSDRFSAERPKGSFSTLEIQRTEQGDSAMYLCASSFGTGDLGTEAFFGQGTRLTVV.

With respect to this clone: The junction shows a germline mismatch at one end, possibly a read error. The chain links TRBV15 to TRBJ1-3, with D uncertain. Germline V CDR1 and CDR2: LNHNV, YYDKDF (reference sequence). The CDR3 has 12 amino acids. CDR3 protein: CATSSTGYTIYF. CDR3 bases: TGTGCCACCAGCAGCACTGGATACACCATATATTTT.

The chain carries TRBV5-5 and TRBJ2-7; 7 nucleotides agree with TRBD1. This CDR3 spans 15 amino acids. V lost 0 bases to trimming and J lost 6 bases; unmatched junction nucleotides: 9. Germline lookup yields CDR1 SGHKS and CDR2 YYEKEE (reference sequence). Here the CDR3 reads CASSLGDSMGREQYF. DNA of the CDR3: TGTGCCAGCAGCTTGGGGGACAGTATGGGACGCGAGCAGTACTTC.

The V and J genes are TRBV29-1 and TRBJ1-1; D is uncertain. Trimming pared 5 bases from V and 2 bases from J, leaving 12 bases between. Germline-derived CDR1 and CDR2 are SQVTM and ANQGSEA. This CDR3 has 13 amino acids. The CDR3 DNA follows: TGCAGCGTTAGAAAAGGATTAAACACTGAAGCTTTCTTT. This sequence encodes CSVRKGLNTEAFF.

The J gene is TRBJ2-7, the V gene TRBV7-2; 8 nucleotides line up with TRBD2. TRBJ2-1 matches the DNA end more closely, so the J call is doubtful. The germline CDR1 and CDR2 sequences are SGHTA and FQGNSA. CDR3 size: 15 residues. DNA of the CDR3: TGTGCCAGCACTTCCGGGAGCGGGGGCTACAATGAGCAGTTCTTC. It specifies CASTSGSGGYNEQFF.

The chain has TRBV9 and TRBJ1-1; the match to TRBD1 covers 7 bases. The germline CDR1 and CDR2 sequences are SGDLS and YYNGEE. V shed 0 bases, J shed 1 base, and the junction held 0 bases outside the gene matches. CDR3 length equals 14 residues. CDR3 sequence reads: CASSVDRGNTEAFF. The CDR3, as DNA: TGTGCCAGCAGCGTAGACAGGGGGAACACTGAAGCTTTCTTT.

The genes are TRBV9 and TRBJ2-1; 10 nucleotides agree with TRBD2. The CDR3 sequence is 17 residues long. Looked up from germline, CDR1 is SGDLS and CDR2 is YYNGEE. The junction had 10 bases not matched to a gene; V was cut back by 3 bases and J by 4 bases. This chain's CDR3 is CASSGATGTSAYNEQFF. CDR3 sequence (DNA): TGTGCCAGCAGCGGGGCAACCGGGACTAGCGCTTACAATGAGCAGTTCTTC. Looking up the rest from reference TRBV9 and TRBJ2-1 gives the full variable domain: DSGVTQTPKHLITATGQRVTLRCSPRSGDLSVYWYQQSLDQGLQFLIQYYNGEERAKGNILERFSAQQFPDLHSELNLSSLELGDSALYFCASSGATGTSAYNEQFFGPGTRLTVL.

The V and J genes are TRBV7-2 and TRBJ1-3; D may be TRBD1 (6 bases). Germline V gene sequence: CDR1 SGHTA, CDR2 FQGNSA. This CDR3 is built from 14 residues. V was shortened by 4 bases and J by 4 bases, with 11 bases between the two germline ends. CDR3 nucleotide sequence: TGTGCCAGCAGCTCTACAGGGACCGGAAACACCATATATTTT. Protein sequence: CASSSTGTGNTIYF.

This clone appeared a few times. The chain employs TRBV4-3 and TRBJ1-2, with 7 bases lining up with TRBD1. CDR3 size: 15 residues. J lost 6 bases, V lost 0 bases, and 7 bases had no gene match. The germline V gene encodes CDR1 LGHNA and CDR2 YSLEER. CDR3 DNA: TGCGCCAGCAGCCAAGATCCGAGGGGGCCGCATGGCTACACCTTC. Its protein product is CASSQDPRGPHGYTF.

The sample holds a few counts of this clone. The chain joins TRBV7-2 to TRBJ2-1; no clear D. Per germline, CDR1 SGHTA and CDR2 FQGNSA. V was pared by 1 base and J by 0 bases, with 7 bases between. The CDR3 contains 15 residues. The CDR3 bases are TGTGCCAGCAGCTTAGAGGGCCGCTCCTACAATGAGCAGTTCTTC. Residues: CASSLEGRSYNEQFF.

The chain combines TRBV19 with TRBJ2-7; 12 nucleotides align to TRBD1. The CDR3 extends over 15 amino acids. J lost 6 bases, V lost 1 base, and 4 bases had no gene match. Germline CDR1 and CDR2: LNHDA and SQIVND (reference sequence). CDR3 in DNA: TGTGCCAGTAGTATAGGGGGACAGGGGGCTGCCGAGCAGTACTTC. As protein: CASSIGGQGAAEQYF.

CDR3 sequence: CASSLGLRDRGYEQYF. The DNA for the CDR3 is TGTGCCAGCAGCTTAGGATTAAGGGACAGGGGCTACGAGCAGTACTTC. The chain links TRBV11-2 to TRBJ2-7; TRBD1 matches 10 bases. V trimming: 1 base; J trimming: 3 bases; junction bases outside the gene matches: 6. CDR3 size: 16 residues. Germline lookup yields CDR1 SGHAT and CDR2 FQNNGV.